The present T cell receptor (beta chain) was sequenced within a study of Ad26.COV2.S vaccination and SARS-CoV-2 variants. Study background: Ad26.COV2.S shots went into the muscle once or twice, 56 days apart.

General study findings and limits: Possible underestimation of total T cell responses by the TCR breadth and depth analyses was noted.

Comments on this clone: Antigen unknown.

Data came from immunoSEQ multiplex PCR; TCRdb stores just in-frame clones and leaves some out. The data contain about 480,000 clones, around 88% of them singletons. Germline V gene lookup returns CDR1 SGHTA and CDR2 FQGNSA. The ends lost 8 bases at V and 9 bases at J; junction bases unmatched: 5. The CDR3 totals 13 residues. Treatment of the sample: roughly 20 received Ad26.COV2.S at low or high dose, single or two shots; about five received placebo; per-sample allocation not given. The investigators took samples on day 63 after the first vaccine or placebo injection. The rearrangement links TRBV7-2 to TRBJ1-6, with TRBD1 identical over 9 bases. The clonotype originates from a person between 18 and 65 years old who received the Ad26.COV2.S COVID-19 vaccine or a placebo. The sequencing used peripheral blood, collected in a trial of Ad26.COV2.S vaccine versus placebo. This chain's CDR3 is CASRGQGSSPLHF. The CDR3 bases are TGTGCCAGCCGCGGACAGGGGAGTTCACCCCTCCACTTT.